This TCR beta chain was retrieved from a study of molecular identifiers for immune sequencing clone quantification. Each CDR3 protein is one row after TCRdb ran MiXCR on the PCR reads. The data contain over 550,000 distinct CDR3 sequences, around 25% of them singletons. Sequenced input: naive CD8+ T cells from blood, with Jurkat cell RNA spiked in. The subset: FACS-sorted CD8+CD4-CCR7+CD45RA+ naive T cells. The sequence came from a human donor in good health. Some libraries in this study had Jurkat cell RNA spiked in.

The CDR3 is CASSLSRDPYEQYF. In DNA, the CDR3 is TGTGCCAGCAGTTTATCGCGGGATCCCTACGAGCAGTACTTC. The V and J genes are TRBV27 and TRBJ2-7, with D possibly matching TRBD2 (6 bases). The germline V and J ends were trimmed by 0 bases and 2 bases, with 8 bases remaining between them. Germline V lookup: CDR1 MNHEY, CDR2 SMNVEV (reference sequence). The CDR3 runs to 14 residues.